The 27 T cell receptor beta chains given below trace back to one sample, sequenced in a study of cytomegalovirus exposure and HLA in healthy donors. 13 Jbeta primers and 60 Vbeta primers were used for the PCR. Profiled with immunoSEQ multiplex PCR; TCRdb holds only in-frame clones, not every one. The sample consists of some 120,000 clones, roughly 81% of them appearing once. The sequenced sample was PBMCs. Receptors originate from a woman aged 25 to 45 in good health and CMV-seronegative.

The chain recombines TRBV7-8 with TRBJ1-6; weak D call: TRBD1 (5 bases). Germline V gives CDR1 SGHVS, CDR2 FQNEAQ. The CDR3 contains 13 residues. Trimming took off 3 bases at V and 6 bases at J, with 6 bases between the two ends. This CDR3 is CASSFGGNSPLHF. DNA of the CDR3: TGTGCCAGCAGCTTCGGGGGTAATTCACCCCTCCACTTT.

A single count supports this clone. This sequence joins TRBV7-2 and TRBJ2-7, with TRBD2 matching 15 bases. Germline values: CDR1 SGHTA, CDR2 FQGNSA. The CDR3 consists of 17 residues. The CDR3 coding sequence is TGTGCCAGCAGCTTAGCAAATGGACTAGCGGGAGGGCCGTTGATGAGTGTC. It yields the protein CASSLANGLAGGPLMSV.

A remark on this clone: An end of the junction does not agree with germline; a read error may underlie this. The chain uses TRBV2 and TRBJ2-1, with unresolved D. Germline V gives CDR1 SNHLY, CDR2 FYNNEI. This CDR3 comprises 12 residues. This CDR3 reads CAGSRERHEQFF. CDR3 DNA: TGTGCCGGCAGTCGAGAGCGTCATGAGCAGTTCTTC. Full variable domain (rest looked up from reference TRBV2 and TRBJ2-1): EPEVTQTPSHQVTQMGQEVILRCVPISNHLYFYWYRQILGQKVEFLVSFYNNEISEKSEIFDDQFSVERPDGSNFTLKIRSTKLEDSAMYFCAGSRERHEQFFGPGTRLTVL.

V gene TRBV5-1 combines with J gene TRBJ2-1; possibly TRBD1 for D (6 bases). The ends were cut back, 4 bases at V and 6 bases at J, with 20 bases in the middle. This CDR3 has 16 residues. The germline V gene has CDR1 SGHRS and CDR2 YFSETQ. CDR3 nucleotide sequence: TGCGCCAGCAGCCTTTCGAGATTGGACAGCCCCAATGAGCAGTTCTTC. Protein: CASSLSRLDSPNEQFF.

The genes are TRBV6-5 and TRBJ1-2; 8 bases match TRBD1. This CDR3 is built from 14 residues. Germline assignment: CDR1 MNHEY and CDR2 SVGAGI. V lost 4 bases and J lost 2; bases outside the gene matches: 3. CDR3 region: CASSWGQANYGYTF. As DNA, the CDR3 is TGTGCCAGCAGTTGGGGACAGGCCAACTATGGCTACACCTTC.

The chain combines TRBV30 with TRBJ2-1, with D possibly TRBD2 on 6 matching bases. The germline V and J ends were trimmed by 0 bases and 10 bases, with 19 bases remaining between them. Germline CDR1 reads GTSNPN; CDR2 reads SVGIG (reference sequence). The CDR3 runs to 15 residues. This CDR3 reads CAWSVPPEGFLEQFF. The CDR3 nucleotides read TGTGCCTGGAGTGTCCCACCGGAGGGGTTTCTGGAGCAGTTCTTC.

This clone was detected only a few times. CDR3 DNA: TGTGCCAGCAGCCCTAGACCTACGGGTTCGGAAGCTTTCTTT. Encoded protein: CASSPRPTGSEAFF. The chain couples TRBV11-3 to TRBJ1-1; D is unclear. From germline, CDR1 is SGHNT and CDR2 YENEEA. Trimming shortened V by 5 bases and J by 8 bases, and 18 bases separated the two germline ends. This CDR3 region has 14 residues.

This rearrangement joins TRBV30 to TRBJ1-4; D uncertain. This CDR3 contains 12 residues. From germline, CDR1 is GTSNPN and CDR2 SVGIG (reference sequence). Trimming removed 0 bases from V and 5 bases from J, with 4 bases in between. The CDR3 loop reads CAWSVQNEKLFF. CDR3 nucleotide sequence: TGTGCCTGGAGTGTACAGAATGAAAAACTGTTTTTT.

The chain employs TRBV29-1 and TRBJ1-1; TRBD1 matches 7 bases. The CDR3 is made up of 12 amino acids. Trimming removed 7 bases from V and 4 bases from J; junction bases left unmatched: 6. The V gene's germline CDR1 is SQVTM and CDR2 ANQGSEA. CDR3 sequence: CSADDRVTEAFF. In DNA form, the CDR3 reads TGCAGCGCCGATGACAGGGTCACTGAAGCTTTCTTT.

This clone showed up just a few times. CDR3 loop: CASRRQGENTEAFF. The DNA for the CDR3 is TGTGCCAGCAGGCGTCAGGGGGAGAACACTGAAGCTTTCTTT. The gene calls are TRBV7-9 and TRBJ1-1; 7 bases are a match to TRBD1. Germline values: CDR1 SEHNR, CDR2 FQNEAQ (reference sequence). The CDR3 has 14 amino acids. With V trimmed by 6 bases and J by 1 base, 5 bases remained unmatched.

This clone was counted once. The chain couples TRBV6-6 to TRBJ1-6; TRBD1 matches at 9 bases. Germline V gene lookup returns CDR1 MNHNY and CDR2 SVGAGI (reference sequence). Trimming at V came to 2 bases and at J to 10 bases, leaving 9 bases not matched to a gene. The CDR3 length is 16 residues. The CDR3 protein is CASSYVTGGGFSPLHF. CDR3 in DNA: TGTGCCAGCAGTTACGTAACAGGGGGCGGATTCTCACCCCTCCACTTT.

A word on this clone: Other DNA sequences of this sample code for an identical CDR3. This rearrangement joins TRBV6-6 to TRBJ2-4; D is possibly TRBD1 (5 bases). The CDR3 consists of 15 residues. Trimming left V 7 bases short and J 1 base short, with 14 bases between. Germline V gene sequence: CDR1 MNHNY, CDR2 SVGAGI (reference sequence). In DNA form, the CDR3 reads TGTGCCAGCAACGACAGAAATGAGGCCAAAAACATTCAGTACTTC. Translation gives CASNDRNEAKNIQYF.

In DNA form, the CDR3 reads TGTGCCAGCAGTTACTCCTCCGGGAGCGCTTCCTACGAGCAGTACTTC. The encoded protein is CASSYSSGSASYEQYF. This sequence joins TRBV6-5 and TRBJ2-7; D perhaps matches TRBD2 (6 bases). CDR1 is MNHEY, CDR2 SVGAGI, per germline. CDR3 length equals 16 residues. Trimming took 0 bases from V and 1 from J, leaving 13 bases between them.

The chain recombines TRBV14 with TRBJ1-3; 8 nucleotides agree with TRBD1. The CDR3 covers 15 residues. J was trimmed by 3 bases and V by 4 bases; bases with no gene match: 5. Germline V gives CDR1 SGHDN, CDR2 FVKESK. This CDR3 is CASSRDRSHGNTIYF. The CDR3 region has the DNA TGTGCCAGCAGCCGGGACAGGTCCCATGGAAACACCATATATTTT.

The chain recombines TRBV10-1 with TRBJ2-3; possibly TRBD2 for D (6 bases). The CDR3 is 15 amino acids. Trimming removed 4 bases at V and 4 bases at J, with 15 bases between. Germline CDR1 and CDR2: WNHNN and SYGVQD (reference sequence). This CDR3 is CASSGTTGSADTQYF. Here the CDR3 DNA reads TGCGCCAGCAGTGGGACTACCGGGAGCGCAGATACGCAGTATTTT.

J is TRBJ1-5 and V is TRBV19; TRBD1 might be the D (6 bases). The V gene's germline CDR1 is LNHDA and CDR2 SQIVND (reference sequence). With 5 bases removed from V and 4 bases from J, the gap between germline ends came to 15 bases. The CDR3 runs 15 residues. CDR3 amino acids: CASSVSGTPNQPQHF. CDR3 bases: TGTGCCAGTAGTGTCTCCGGGACACCAAATCAGCCCCAGCATTTT.

V and J are TRBV7-2 and TRBJ2-2; 16 nucleotides match TRBD2. Germline CDR1 SGHTA, CDR2 FQGNSA. The CDR3 has 18 amino acids. V was clipped by 4 bases and J by 4 bases; unmatched bases: 6. The CDR3 loop is CASSSPGLAGGITGELFF. Written as DNA, the CDR3 is TGTGCCAGCAGCTCCCCGGGACTAGCGGGGGGGATCACCGGGGAGCTGTTTTTT.

This clone turned up a few times. The chain recombines TRBV6-1 with TRBJ2-7, with D hard to call. Germline values: CDR1 MNHNS, CDR2 SASEGT. This CDR3 comprises 13 residues. V was clipped by 3 bases and J by 3 bases, with 9 bases between them. CDR3 bases: TGTGCCAGCAGTGATTCTAACCTCTACGAGCAGTACTTC. Its translation is CASSDSNLYEQYF.

In regard to this clone: The limits of the CDR3 on the DNA are not certain, so only TCRdb's listed CDR3 is given. The J gene is TRBJ2-7, the V gene TRBV5-8; TRBD1, as called in the table, went unchecked against the DNA. The CDR3 contains 11 residues when both ends are counted. CDR1 and CDR2 (germline): SGHTS, YDEGEE. This CDR3 reads CASALVATGAF.

The chain links TRBV5-1 to TRBJ1-5; perhaps TRBD1 as D (5 bases). Trimming stripped 1 base from V and 3 bases from J, with 11 bases between. The CDR3 covers 15 residues. The germline gives CDR1 SGHRS, CDR2 YFSETQ. The CDR3 loop is CASSLWGDPNQPQHF. Written as DNA, the CDR3 is TGCGCCAGCAGCTTGTGGGGGGATCCCAATCAGCCCCAGCATTTT.

The CDR3 DNA sequence: TGTGCCAGCAGCGTCGAGGGCGGGGGGTACAATGAGCAGTTCTTC. It specifies CASSVEGGGYNEQFF. The V gene is TRBV9, the J gene TRBJ2-1; 8 bases agree with TRBD2. Germline CDR1 reads SGDLS; CDR2 reads YYNGEE. The CDR3 has 15 amino acids. Germline trimming cut 2 bases from V and 4 bases from J; bases unmatched to any gene: 5.

To note about this clone: At one end the junction does not follow the germline gene, possibly because of a read error. V and J are TRBV7-8 and TRBJ2-7; 7 bases are a match to TRBD1. CDR1 and CDR2 (germline): SGHVS, FQNEAQ. The CDR3 has 15 residues. CDR3 amino acids: CTSSSTTGVPYEQYF. Here the CDR3 DNA reads TGTACCAGCAGCTCCACCACAGGGGTCCCCTACGAGCAGTACTTC.

This clone has more than one count but fewer than ten. V and J are TRBV2 and TRBJ2-7; no clear D. CDR1 and CDR2 from the germline V gene are SNHLY and FYNNEI. The V end was cut by 3 bases, the J end by 5 bases, with 8 bases between. This CDR3 has 12 amino acids. CDR3 nucleotides: TGTGCCAGCAGTGAGTCGGGTGACGAGCAGTACTTC. Amino acids: CASSESGDEQYF. The whole variable domain, filled in from reference TRBV2 and TRBJ2-7, reads EPEVTQTPSHQVTQMGQEVILRCVPISNHLYFYWYRQILGQKVEFLVSFYNNEISEKSEIFDDQFSVERPDGSNFTLKIRSTKLEDSAMYFCASSESGDEQYFGPGTRLTVT.

This chain links TRBV9 with TRBJ1-2, with 11 bases that match TRBD1. Looked up from germline, CDR1 is SGDLS and CDR2 is YYNGEE. V was pared by 4 bases and J by 9 bases, with 11 bases of the junction left unmatched. The CDR3 is made up of 15 amino acids. CDR3 protein: CASSPRTGGYLSYTF. Written as DNA, the CDR3 is TGTGCCAGCAGCCCCCGGACAGGGGGCTATCTAAGCTACACCTTC. Full variable domain (rest looked up from reference TRBV9 and TRBJ1-2): DSGVTQTPKHLITATGQRVTLRCSPRSGDLSVYWYQQSLDQGLQFLIQYYNGEERAKGNILERFSAQQFPDLHSELNLSSLELGDSALYFCASSPRTGGYLSYTFGSGTRLTVV.

The rearrangement links TRBV7-2 to TRBJ2-7; 9 bases agree with TRBD1. CDR1 and CDR2 (germline): SGHTA, FQGNSA. J lost 7 bases, V lost 5 bases, and 6 bases had no gene match. This CDR3 is built from 13 residues. CDR3 region: CASSAWTGVEQYF. The CDR3 DNA reads TGTGCCAGCAGCGCCTGGACAGGGGTTGAGCAGTACTTC.

Points on this clone: Other DNA sequences in the sample encode the same CDR3. J is TRBJ2-5 and V is TRBV18; 8 bases agree with TRBD1. The junction had 5 bases not matched to a gene; V was cut back by 6 bases and J by 2 bases. The germline CDR1 and CDR2 sequences are KGHSH and LQKENI. This CDR3 contains 14 residues. DNA for the CDR3: TGTGCCAGCTCGCCGAACAGGGGGCAAGAGACCCAGTACTTC. Residues: CASSPNRGQETQYF. Based on the CDR3 plus reference TRBV18 and TRBJ2-5, the full variable domain is NAGVMQNPRHLVRRRGQEARLRCSPMKGHSHVYWYRQLPEEGLKFMVYLQKENIIDESGMPKERFSAEFPKEGPSILRIQQVVRGDSAAYFCASSPNRGQETQYFGPGTRLLVL.

The chain couples TRBV3-2 to TRBJ2-5; the D segment call TRBD2 is taken from the table without a DNA check. TRBV3-2 is a pseudogene. The CDR3 has 9 residues. The CDR3 bases are TGTGCCAGCAGCCAAGATTCTAACTTC. Amino acids: CASSQDSNF.